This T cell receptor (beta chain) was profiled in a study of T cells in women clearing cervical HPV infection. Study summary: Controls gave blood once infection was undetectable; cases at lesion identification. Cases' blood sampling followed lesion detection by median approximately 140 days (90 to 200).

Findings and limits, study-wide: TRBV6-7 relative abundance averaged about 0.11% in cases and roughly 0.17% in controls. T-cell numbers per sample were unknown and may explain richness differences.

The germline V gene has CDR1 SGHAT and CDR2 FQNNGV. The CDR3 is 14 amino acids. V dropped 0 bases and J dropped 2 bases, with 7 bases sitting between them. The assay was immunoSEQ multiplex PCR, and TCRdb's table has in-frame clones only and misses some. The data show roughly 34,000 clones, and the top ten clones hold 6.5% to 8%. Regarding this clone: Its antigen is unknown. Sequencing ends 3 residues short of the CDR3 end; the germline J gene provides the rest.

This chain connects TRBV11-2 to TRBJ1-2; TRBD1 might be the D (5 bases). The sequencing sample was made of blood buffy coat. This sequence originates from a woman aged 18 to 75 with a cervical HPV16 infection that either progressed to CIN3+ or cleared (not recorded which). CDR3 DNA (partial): TGTGCCAGCAGCTTAGAAAGGGGAAACTATGGC. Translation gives CASSLERGNYG. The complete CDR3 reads CASSLERGNYGYTF.